This T cell receptor (beta chain) comes out of a study of blood T cells in healthy people across ages. Study observations and caveats: Diversity estimates drawn from one million T cells were deemed underestimates.

Each sample provided at least 5.5 micrograms of extracted total RNA. The germline CDR1 and CDR2 sequences are KGHSH and LQKENI. CDR3 length equals 14 residues. With V trimmed by 2 bases and J by 7 bases, 6 bases remained unmatched. Then a second PCR, running about 7 to 11 cycles, was carried out with a sample-barcoded 5' primer and a J-beta primer mix. TCRdb re-called the 5' RACE reads with MiXCR, one entry per CDR3 protein. This sample carries 1.2 million to 1.5 million distinct CDR3 sequences, 45% to 70% of them seen once, and the ten largest clones take roughly 7%. Remarks on this clonotype: The antigen is unknown.

This receptor was obtained from a man between 18 and 29 years old in good health. The chain couples TRBV18 to TRBJ1-2; 8 bases are a match to TRBD1. Sequencing used blood. CDR3 nucleotides: TGTGCCAGCTCACCATGGACAGGGATAGGTGGCTACACCTTC. Amino acid sequence: CASSPWTGIGGYTF.